This TCR beta chain was captured by sequencing in a study of shared clonotypes between healthy human individuals. Across the study: The plates for each donor numbered three CD4 naive, three CD4 memory, two CD8 naive and one CD8 memory.

A note on this clone: The antigen remains undetermined.

Data came from immunoSEQ multiplex PCR; TCRdb stores just in-frame clones and leaves some out. The table has around 1.1 million clones, around three quarters seen once. Germline-derived CDR1 and CDR2 are ENHRY and SYGVKD. J was trimmed by 4 bases and V by 2 bases; bases with no gene match: 3. This CDR3 comprises 14 residues. Broader study findings: The study found lower generation probabilities in non-shared clonotypes than in those shared by all four donors. Exclusively blood specimens were collected; tissue repertoires likely differ.

This sequence joins TRBV10-3 and TRBJ2-7; TRBD1 aligns across 9 bases. This clonotype originated in a man aged 18 to 30 in good health. Some clones in this sample may be carry-over from other donors' samples. The sample comprised memory CD4+ T cells from PBMCs. Subset: CD45RA-negative fraction. The CDR3 DNA sequence: TGTGCCATCAGTGAGGTACAGGGGGCTTACGAGCAGTACTTC. Translating it yields CAISEVQGAYEQYF.